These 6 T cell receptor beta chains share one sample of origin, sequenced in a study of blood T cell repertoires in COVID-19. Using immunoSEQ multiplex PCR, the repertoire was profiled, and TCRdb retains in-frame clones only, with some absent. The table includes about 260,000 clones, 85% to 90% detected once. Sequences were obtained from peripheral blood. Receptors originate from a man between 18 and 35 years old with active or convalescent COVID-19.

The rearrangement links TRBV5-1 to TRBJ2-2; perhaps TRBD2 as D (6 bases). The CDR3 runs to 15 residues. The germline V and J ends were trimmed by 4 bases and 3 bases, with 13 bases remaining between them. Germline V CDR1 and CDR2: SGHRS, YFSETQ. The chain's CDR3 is CASSPRDSHTGELFF. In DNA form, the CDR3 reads TGCGCCAGCAGCCCCCGGGACTCCCACACCGGGGAGCTGTTTTTT.

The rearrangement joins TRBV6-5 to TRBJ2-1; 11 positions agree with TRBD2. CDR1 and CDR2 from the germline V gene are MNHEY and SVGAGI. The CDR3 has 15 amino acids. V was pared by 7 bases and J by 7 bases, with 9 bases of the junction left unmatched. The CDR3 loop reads CASTPTSGVPNEQFF. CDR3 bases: TGTGCCAGCACACCGACTAGCGGGGTCCCTAATGAGCAGTTCTTC.

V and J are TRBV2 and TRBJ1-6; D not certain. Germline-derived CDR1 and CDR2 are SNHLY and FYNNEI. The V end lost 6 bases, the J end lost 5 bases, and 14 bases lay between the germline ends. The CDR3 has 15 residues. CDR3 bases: TGTGCCAGCAGGCGAGAGGCGGGTAATAATTCACCCCTCCACTTT. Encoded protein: CASRREAGNNSPLHF.

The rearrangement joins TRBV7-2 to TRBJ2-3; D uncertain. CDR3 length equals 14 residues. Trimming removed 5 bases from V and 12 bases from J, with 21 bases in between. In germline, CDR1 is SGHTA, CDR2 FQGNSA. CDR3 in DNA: TGTGCCAGCAGCCCCCAGCAGGCGTTTCAATCACAGTATTTT. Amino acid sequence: CASSPQQAFQSQYF.

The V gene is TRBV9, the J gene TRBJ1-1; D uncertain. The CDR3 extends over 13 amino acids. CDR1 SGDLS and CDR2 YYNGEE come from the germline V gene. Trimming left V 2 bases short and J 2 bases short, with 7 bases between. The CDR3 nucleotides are TGTGCCAGCAGCGTTGGCAGAAACACTGAAGCTTTCTTT. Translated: CASSVGRNTEAFF.

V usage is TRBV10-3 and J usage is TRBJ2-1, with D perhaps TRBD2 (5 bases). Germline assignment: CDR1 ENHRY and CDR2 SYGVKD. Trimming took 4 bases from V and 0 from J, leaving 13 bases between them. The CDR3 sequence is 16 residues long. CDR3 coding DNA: TGTGCCATCAGTGGTGAGGGCGCGAGCTCCTACAATGAGCAGTTCTTC. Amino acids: CAISGEGASSYNEQFF.